A single sample is the source of the 17 T cell receptor beta chains below, sequenced in a study of blood T cell repertoires in COVID-19. Only in-frame clones appear in the TCRdb table, and some are missing; sequencing was by immunoSEQ multiplex PCR. The sample shows under 40,000 clones, 75% to 85% of them seen only once. Sequenced: peripheral blood. The receptors derive from a woman aged 70-85 years with acute or convalescent COVID-19.

This sequence joins TRBV7-9 and TRBJ2-7; 11 nucleotides line up with TRBD2. Germline V gene lookup returns CDR1 SEHNR and CDR2 FQNEAQ (reference sequence). With V trimmed by 6 bases and J by 3 bases, 7 bases remained unmatched. This CDR3 has 15 residues. The CDR3, as DNA: TGTGCCAGCAGAACTACTAGCGGGGGTATCTACGAGCAGTACTTC. Translating it yields CASRTTSGGIYEQYF. Complete variable domain (other parts from reference TRBV7-9 and TRBJ2-7): DTGVSQNPRHKITKRGQNVTFRCDPISEHNRLYWYRQTLGQGPEFLTYFQNEAQLEKSRLLSDRFSAERPKGSFSTLEIQRTEQGDSAMYLCASRTTSGGIYEQYFGPGTRLTVT.

The rearrangement joins TRBV6-5 to TRBJ1-2; D remains unclear. The V gene lost 7 bases and the J gene lost 0 bases, with 9 bases spanning the gap. Germline loops: CDR1 MNHEY, CDR2 SVGAGI. CDR3 length: 13 residues. The CDR3 is CASTVSPNYGYTF. The CDR3 bases are TGTGCCAGCACCGTGAGCCCTAACTATGGCTACACCTTC.

The chain links TRBV29-1 to TRBJ2-3, with 8 bases identical to TRBD1. V trimming: 2 bases; J trimming: 1 base; junction bases outside the gene matches: 8. Germline V gives CDR1 SQVTM, CDR2 ANQGSEA. The CDR3 length is 16 residues. CDR3 protein: CSVEKAGGRGTDTQYF. The CDR3 coding sequence is TGCAGCGTTGAAAAGGCAGGGGGCAGGGGCACAGATACGCAGTATTTT.

This clone appeared a single time. The J gene is TRBJ1-4, the V gene TRBV19; 10 bases align to TRBD1. Looked up from germline, CDR1 is LNHDA and CDR2 is SQIVND (reference sequence). Trimming took 7 bases from V and 8 from J; bases not matched to a gene: 7. The CDR3 consists of 14 residues. This CDR3 reads CASTDRGRAEKLFF. In DNA, the CDR3 is TGTGCCAGTACCGACAGGGGGCGAGCAGAAAAACTGTTTTTT.

The V gene is TRBV5-6, the J gene TRBJ1-2; maybe TRBD1 (6 bases). The CDR3 has 12 amino acids. Trimming stripped 0 bases from V and 12 bases from J, with 12 bases between. Germline V CDR1 and CDR2: SGHDT, YYEEEE. DNA for the CDR3: TGTGCCAGCAGCTTGGAGAGACAGGTCAACACCTTC. Amino acid sequence: CASSLERQVNTF. The full variable domain, in which reference TRBV5-6 and TRBJ1-2 provide the parts outside the CDR3, is DAGVTQSPTHLIKTRGQQVTLRCSPKSGHDTVSWYQQALGQGPQFIFQYYEEEERQRGNFPDRFSGHQFPNYSSELNVNALLLGDSALYLCASSLERQVNTFGSGTRLTVV.

The gene calls are TRBV5-1 and TRBJ2-1, with D possibly being TRBD2 (6 bases). This CDR3 comprises 15 residues. Trimming pared 4 bases from V and 5 bases from J, leaving 16 bases between. The germline V gene encodes CDR1 SGHRS and CDR2 YFSETQ. The CDR3 loop reads CASSQRRVANNEQFF. In DNA, the CDR3 is TGCGCCAGCAGCCAGAGGAGGGTAGCTAACAATGAGCAGTTCTTC.

About this clone: The junction shows a germline mismatch at one end, possibly a read error. V usage is TRBV18 and J usage is TRBJ2-7; 10 bases agree with TRBD2. CDR3 length: 18 residues. Germline V lookup: CDR1 KGHSH, CDR2 LQKENI. CDR3 region: CASSPTRAGETSGAPALF. The DNA for the CDR3 is TGTGCCAGCTCCCCTACGAGGGCAGGGGAAACTAGCGGGGCCCCAGCGTTGTTC.

The chain employs TRBV28 and TRBJ2-7; D is unclear. V gave up 2 bases and J gave up 5 bases, with 4 bases separating them. CDR1 and CDR2 (germline): MDHEN, SYDVKM. The CDR3 runs 11 residues. Here the CDR3 reads CASSLINEQYF. Here the CDR3 DNA reads TGTGCCAGCAGTTTAATTAACGAGCAGTACTTC.

This chain connects TRBV20-1 to TRBJ2-1, with D perhaps matching TRBD2 (5 bases). Germline V gives CDR1 DFQATT, CDR2 SNEGSKA (reference sequence). Trimming shortened V by 3 bases and J by 4 bases, and 22 bases separated the two germline ends. CDR3 length: 17 amino acids. The CDR3 loop reads CSASPLGWTSKYNEQFF. CDR3 nucleotide sequence: TGCAGTGCTAGTCCTTTAGGCTGGACTTCAAAGTACAATGAGCAGTTCTTC.

This chain links TRBV5-6 with TRBJ2-5, with 7 bases identical to TRBD1. Germline trimming cut 2 bases from V and 2 bases from J; bases unmatched to any gene: 6. CDR3 length: 15 amino acids. The germline gives CDR1 SGHDT, CDR2 YYEEEE. CDR3 in DNA: TGTGCCAGCAGCTTATACCGGGACAGACAAGAGACCCAGTACTTC. This translates into CASSLYRDRQETQYF.

This chain connects TRBV5-4 to TRBJ2-5; D is perhaps TRBD2 (6 bases). V lost 0 bases and J lost 1, with 7 bases in between. The CDR3 totals 14 residues. The germline gives CDR1 SGHNT, CDR2 YYREEE (reference sequence). CDR3 nucleotides: TGTGCCAGCAGCTTGGCCGGGAGCCAAGAGACCCAGTACTTC. Protein: CASSLAGSQETQYF.

This clone was found a few times. The chain joins TRBV2 to TRBJ1-6, with D possibly being TRBD1 (5 bases). In germline, CDR1 is SNHLY, CDR2 FYNNEI. Trimming took 6 bases from V and 4 from J, leaving 7 bases between them. This CDR3 has 13 amino acids. The CDR3 coding sequence is TGTGCCAGCAGGGGACTGTATAATTCACCCCTCCACTTT. Translating gives CASRGLYNSPLHF.

The V gene is TRBV27, the J gene TRBJ2-1; D is perhaps TRBD2 (7 bases). Germline CDR1 and CDR2: MNHEY and SMNVEV (reference sequence). V gave up 5 bases and J gave up 3 bases, with 14 bases separating them. This CDR3 is 15 amino acids long. In DNA form, the CDR3 reads TGTGCCAGCAGTCCTGGCGGGGGCCTCTACAATGAGCAGTTCTTC. Translated, it gives CASSPGGGLYNEQFF.

In its sample, this clone was seen once. CDR3 bases: TGCAGCGTTTTTAGGGGGCCCATGAACACTGAAGCTTTCTTT. Encoded protein: CSVFRGPMNTEAFF. The chain links TRBV29-1 to TRBJ1-1; 7 nucleotides agree with TRBD1. The V and J ends lost 5 bases and 0 bases, in that order; junction bases with no gene match: 6. This CDR3 is built from 14 residues. Germline CDR1 and CDR2: SQVTM and ANQGSEA.

The chain couples TRBV19 to TRBJ2-7, with TRBD1 matching 7 bases. Germline CDR1 and CDR2: LNHDA and SQIVND (reference sequence). J gave up 5 bases and V 5 bases, and 12 bases lay outside the gene matches. The CDR3 sequence is 15 residues long. CDR3 loop: CASSDRDILINEQYF. CDR3 nucleotides: TGTGCCAGTAGTGACAGGGACATTTTAATCAACGAGCAGTACTTC.

This clone was detected only once. The chain carries TRBV7-2 and TRBJ2-5; 9 nucleotides match TRBD2. This CDR3 is built from 16 residues. The V gene's germline CDR1 is SGHTA and CDR2 FQGNSA. The V segment lost 5 bases and the J segment 0 bases; nucleotides outside the gene matches: 7. CDR3 region: CASSPRAGGYQETQYF. In nucleotides, the CDR3 is TGTGCCAGCAGCCCTCGAGCGGGGGGTTACCAAGAGACCCAGTACTTC.

The chain uses TRBV7-2 and TRBJ2-1; no reliable D call. V lost 4 bases, J lost 8 bases, and 15 bases lay in between. Germline CDR1 is SGHTA and CDR2 is FQGNSA. The CDR3 is 14 amino acids. The CDR3 nucleotides are TGTGCCAGCAGCTCTCGCTGGTTAGCCGATGAGCAGTTCTTC. Its protein is CASSSRWLADEQFF.